The clone carrying this T cell receptor (beta chain) was detected only a few times. The CDR3 runs to 17 residues. Germline V gene lookup returns CDR1 MNHEY and CDR2 SVGEGT. The trim removed 4 bases at V and 8 bases at J, leaving 11 bases unmatched. This sample is part of a study of blood T cell repertoires in COVID-19. Study in general: Nucleic acid was either cDNA or gDNA, and it came from T cells, B-cell-depleted T cells, or PBMCs.

Original handling: Reference gene primer amplification gave nucleated cell count estimates. The table came from immunoSEQ multiplex PCR; TCRdb's copy has only in-frame clones and leaves some out. The D gene and trimming were derived from the DNA, and the V and J assignments and clone size from that table. The sample shows 60,000 to 90,000 clones, under 80% of them seen only once. Sequencing used peripheral blood. This chain links TRBV6-2 or TRBV6-3 with TRBJ2-2; 12 nucleotides align to TRBD1. The sequence derives from a human donor with acute or convalescent COVID-19. The donor label of this sample is uncertain. DNA for the CDR3: TGTGCCAGCAGTTCCCCGAAGGGGACAGGGGGCGAGGGGGAGCTGTTTTTT. Translating it yields CASSSPKGTGGEGELFF.